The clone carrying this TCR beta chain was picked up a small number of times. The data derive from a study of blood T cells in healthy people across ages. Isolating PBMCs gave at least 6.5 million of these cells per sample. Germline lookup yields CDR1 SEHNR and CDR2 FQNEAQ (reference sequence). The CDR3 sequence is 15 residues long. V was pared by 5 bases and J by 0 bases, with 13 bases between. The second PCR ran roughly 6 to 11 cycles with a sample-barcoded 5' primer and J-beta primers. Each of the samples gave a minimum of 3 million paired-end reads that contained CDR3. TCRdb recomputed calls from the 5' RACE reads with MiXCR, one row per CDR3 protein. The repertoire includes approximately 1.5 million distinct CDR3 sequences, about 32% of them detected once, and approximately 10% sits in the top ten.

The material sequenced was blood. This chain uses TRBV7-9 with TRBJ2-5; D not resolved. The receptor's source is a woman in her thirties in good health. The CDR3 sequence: CASSLQPLYQETQYF. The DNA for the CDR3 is TGTGCCAGCAGCCTACAACCTCTGTACCAAGAGACCCAGTACTTC.